Listed here are 30 T cell receptor beta chains from one sample, sequenced in a study of cytomegalovirus exposure and HLA in healthy donors. This PCR relied on a set of 60 Vbeta primers and 13 Jbeta primers. Assay: immunoSEQ multiplex PCR; the TCRdb copy retains only in-frame clones and omits some. The repertoire holds some 150,000 clones, with approximately 80% as singletons. The specimen sequenced was PBMCs. Receptors originate from a man aged 45-65 years in good health and CMV-seropositive.

This chain joins TRBV2 and TRBJ2-7; tentatively, D is TRBD2 (5 bases). Germline assignment: CDR1 SNHLY and CDR2 FYNNEI. The V end was cut by 5 bases, the J end by 3 bases, with 8 bases between. The CDR3 spans 12 residues. CDR3 sequence (DNA): TGTGCCAGCAGTCGAGGGCACTACGAGCAGTACTTC. Translation: CASSRGHYEQYF.

The chain recombines TRBV4-1 with TRBJ2-7; TRBD1 aligns across 9 bases. The CDR3 sequence is 16 residues long. Germline assignment: CDR1 MGHRA and CDR2 YSYEKL. V gave up 0 bases and J gave up 0 bases; unmatched junction bases: 3. The CDR3 coding sequence is TGCGCCAGCAGCCAAGAGGGACAGGGTTACTCCTACGAGCAGTACTTC. Protein sequence: CASSQEGQGYSYEQYF.

The chain joins TRBV4-3 to TRBJ2-3; the D gene is possibly TRBD1 (6 bases). The CDR3 length is 14 residues. Trimming shortened V by 4 bases and J by 0 bases, and 8 bases separated the two germline ends. Germline CDR1 is LGHNA and CDR2 is YSLEER. The CDR3 bases are TGCGCCAGCAGCCTACAGGGTAGCACAGATACGCAGTATTTT. Translating gives CASSLQGSTDTQYF.

The gene calls are TRBV5-1 and TRBJ2-3; 8 positions match TRBD2. V shed 4 bases, J shed 1 base, and the junction held 5 bases outside the gene matches. This CDR3 comprises 15 residues. The germline V gene encodes CDR1 SGHRS and CDR2 YFSETQ. The CDR3 reads CASSDEAGGTDTQYF. The DNA of the CDR3 is TGCGCCAGCAGCGACGAAGCGGGAGGCACAGATACGCAGTATTTT. Based on the CDR3 plus reference TRBV5-1 and TRBJ2-3, the full variable domain is KAGVTQTPRYLIKTRGQQVTLSCSPISGHRSVSWYQQTPGQGLQFLFEYFSETQRNKGNFPGRFSGRQFSNSRSEMNVSTLELGDSALYLCASSDEAGGTDTQYFGPGTRLTVL.

The chain couples TRBV5-5 to TRBJ1-6; tentatively, D is TRBD1 (5 bases). CDR1 and CDR2 from the germline V gene are SGHKS and YYEKEE (reference sequence). Between the trimmed V and J ends, which lost 4 bases and 0 bases, there was a span of 14 bases. The CDR3 consists of 17 residues. The CDR3 sequence: CASSQAFGGSYNSPLHF. The DNA of the CDR3 is TGTGCCAGCAGCCAGGCCTTCGGGGGCTCCTATAATTCACCCCTCCACTTT. Full variable domain (rest looked up from reference TRBV5-5 and TRBJ1-6): DAGVTQSPTHLIKTRGQQVTLRCSPISGHKSVSWYQQVLGQGPQFIFQYYEKEERGRGNFPDRFSARQFPNYSSELNVNALLLGDSALYLCASSQAFGGSYNSPLHFGNGTRLTVT.

Only one count was recorded for this clone. The chain combines TRBV19 with TRBJ1-1; weak D call: TRBD1 (6 bases). Germline assignment: CDR1 LNHDA and CDR2 SQIVND (reference sequence). V was cut by 6 bases and J by 3 bases, with 17 bases left in between. This CDR3 has 15 amino acids. Here the CDR3 reads CASSRGAGRDTEAFF. The CDR3 nucleotides read TGTGCCAGTAGCCGGGGGGCAGGGAGGGACACTGAAGCTTTCTTT.

This clone was seen just once. Other nucleotide sequences in the sample specify the same CDR3. This chain connects TRBV6-5 to TRBJ1-1; no definite D call. CDR3 length: 13 amino acids. V was cut by 0 bases and J by 4 bases, with 6 bases left in between. The germline gives CDR1 MNHEY, CDR2 SVGAGI. The CDR3 DNA reads TGTGCCAGCAGTTACTCGAGAGGCACTGAAGCTTTCTTT. Encoded protein: CASSYSRGTEAFF.

This sequence joins TRBV5-4 and TRBJ1-1; D unresolved. Trimming took off 6 bases at V and 1 base at J, with 25 bases between the two ends. This CDR3 is 18 amino acids long. Per germline, CDR1 SGHNT and CDR2 YYREEE (reference sequence). CDR3 nucleotide sequence: TGTGCCAGCACCCGACGGCCAGGAGGACTTGCATCGAACACTGAAGCTTTCTTT. Protein sequence: CASTRRPGGLASNTEAFF.

The chain has TRBV29-1 and TRBJ2-6; the D is unclear. The ends were cut back, 6 bases at V and 0 bases at J, with 12 bases in the middle. This CDR3 contains 15 residues. CDR1 and CDR2 from the germline V gene are SQVTM and ANQGSEA. CDR3 in DNA: TGCAGCGTGAGAACGCCAAGCTCTGGGGCCAACGTCCTGACTTTC. This translates into CSVRTPSSGANVLTF.

The chain joins TRBV27 to TRBJ1-6; a possible D gene is TRBD1 (5 bases). The CDR3 extends over 16 amino acids. The V gene's germline CDR1 is MNHEY and CDR2 SMNVEV (reference sequence). Between the trimmed V and J ends, which lost 5 bases and 8 bases, there was a span of 19 bases. The CDR3 loop is CASSPSTFRGDSPLHF. The CDR3 DNA reads as TGTGCCAGCAGTCCCTCCACATTTAGGGGCGATTCACCCCTCCACTTT.

V is TRBV29-1 and J is TRBJ2-5; D perhaps matches TRBD2 (5 bases). Germline CDR1 reads SQVTM; CDR2 reads ANQGSEA. The CDR3 is 12 amino acids. V lost 5 bases to trimming and J lost 5 bases, with 12 bases between them. CDR3 residues: CSVRRTGETQYF. The CDR3 DNA reads as TGCAGCGTTCGCCGGACGGGGGAGACCCAGTACTTC. The variable domain in full, completed from reference TRBV29-1 and TRBJ2-5, reads SAVISQKPSRDICQRGTSLTIQCQVDSQVTMMFWYRQQPGQSLTLIATANQGSEATYESGFVIDKFPISRPNLTFSTLTVSNMSPEDSSIYLCSVRRTGETQYFGPGTRLLVL.

The chain employs TRBV6-1 and TRBJ2-7; perhaps TRBD1 as D (5 bases). Trimming left V 8 bases short and J 5 bases short, with 19 bases between. The CDR3 has 14 residues. The V gene's germline CDR1 is MNHNS and CDR2 SASEGT. CDR3 bases: TGTGCCAGCTCGACAGTTCCCAAAATGGACGAGCAGTACTTC. Translating it yields CASSTVPKMDEQYF.

The chain joins TRBV30 to TRBJ2-5; D ambiguous. The germline V and J ends were trimmed by 5 bases and 5 bases, with 9 bases remaining between them. The CDR3 covers 11 residues. CDR1 is GTSNPN and CDR2 is SVGIG in the germline V gene (reference sequence). The CDR3 DNA follows: TGTGCCTGGGTGGCCACGGAGACCCAGTACTTC. It translates to CAWVATETQYF.

The rearrangement links TRBV9 to TRBJ2-2; tentatively, D is TRBD1 (5 bases). Trimming cost V 0 bases and J 6 bases, with 12 bases left between them. CDR1 and CDR2 from the germline V gene are SGDLS and YYNGEE. CDR3 length equals 15 residues. CDR3 amino acids: CASSVDPGWAGELFF. CDR3 DNA sequence: TGTGCCAGCAGCGTAGACCCAGGGTGGGCCGGGGAGCTGTTTTTT. Drawing the rest from reference TRBV9 and TRBJ2-2, the complete variable domain is DSGVTQTPKHLITATGQRVTLRCSPRSGDLSVYWYQQSLDQGLQFLIQYYNGEERAKGNILERFSAQQFPDLHSELNLSSLELGDSALYFCASSVDPGWAGELFFGEGSRLTVL.

The chain has TRBV28 and TRBJ1-5, with 7 bases identical to TRBD1. V gave up 4 bases and J gave up 0 bases; unmatched junction bases: 6. The germline gives CDR1 MDHEN, CDR2 SYDVKM. CDR3 length: 16 amino acids. This chain's CDR3 is CASSSQTGHSNQPQHF. DNA of the CDR3: TGTGCCAGCAGTTCCCAGACAGGGCATAGCAATCAGCCCCAGCATTTT.

Points on this clone: Other nucleotide sequences in the sample specify the same CDR3. This chain uses TRBV10-2 with TRBJ2-3, with 10 positions matching TRBD1. With 6 bases clipped from V and 4 bases from J, the junction kept 4 bases outside the gene matches. Germline V gene lookup returns CDR1 WSHSY and CDR2 SAAADI. The CDR3 consists of 14 residues. DNA for the CDR3: TGCGCCAGCAGAGACAGGGGGCATTCAGATACGCAGTATTTT. Its translation is CASRDRGHSDTQYF.

The chain has TRBV13 and TRBJ2-7; TRBD1 might be the D (6 bases). The V gene lost 1 base and the J gene lost 3 bases, with 10 bases spanning the gap. Germline V gene lookup returns CDR1 PRHDT and CDR2 FYEKMQ (reference sequence). CDR3 length equals 14 residues. The CDR3 DNA sequence: TGTGCCAGCAGCTTAGAAGGCAGGGGCTACGAGCAGTACTTC. The encoded protein is CASSLEGRGYEQYF.

This clone appeared once. The chain combines TRBV28 with TRBJ1-5; the D gene is possibly TRBD1 (6 bases). From germline, CDR1 is MDHEN and CDR2 SYDVKM. Deletions cut 7 bases from V and 3 bases from J, with 16 bases between. The CDR3 consists of 15 residues. CDR3 region: CASTSGGGLNQPQHF. CDR3 nucleotides: TGTGCCAGCACTTCGGGGGGCGGTCTCAATCAGCCCCAGCATTTT. The variable domain in full, completed from reference TRBV28 and TRBJ1-5, reads DVKVTQSSRYLVKRTGEKVFLECVQDMDHENMFWYRQDPGLGLRLIYFSYDVKMKEKGDIPEGYSVSREKKERFSLILESASTNQTSMYLCASTSGGGLNQPQHFGDGTRLSIL.

The chain combines TRBV2 with TRBJ2-7; D might be TRBD2 (5 bases). The CDR3 loop spans 14 amino acids. Germline assignment: CDR1 SNHLY and CDR2 FYNNEI. Trimming cost V 6 bases and J 4 bases, with 16 bases left between them. CDR3 protein: CASSRSSAAYEQYF. DNA of the CDR3: TGTGCCAGCAGCCGCTCGTCAGCGGCTTACGAGCAGTACTTC.

The chain couples TRBV19 to TRBJ1-1; maybe TRBD1 (5 bases). Per germline, CDR1 LNHDA and CDR2 SQIVND (reference sequence). This CDR3 is 12 amino acids long. V was cut by 7 bases and J by 10 bases, with 16 bases left in between. The CDR3 sequence: CASIQPPGVAFF. The DNA of the CDR3 is TGTGCCAGTATACAGCCGCCGGGGGTAGCTTTCTTT.

The J gene is TRBJ1-5, the V gene TRBV6-1, with no clear D. Germline lookup yields CDR1 MNHNS and CDR2 SASEGT. This CDR3 contains 12 residues. The ends were cut back, 5 bases at V and 9 bases at J, with 11 bases in the middle. The CDR3 loop reads CASSHNSWPQHF. The CDR3 coding sequence is TGTGCCAGCAGTCATAATAGTTGGCCCCAGCATTTT.

V and J are TRBV7-2 and TRBJ2-7; D is unresolved. The CDR3 has 15 residues. Germline CDR1 SGHTA, CDR2 FQGNSA. With 5 bases removed from V and 4 bases from J, the gap between germline ends came to 18 bases. CDR3 amino acids: CASSPVSSSGYEQYF. DNA for the CDR3: TGTGCCAGCAGCCCCGTTAGCTCCTCCGGTTACGAGCAGTACTTC.

This clone was detected only a few times. CDR3 in amino acids: CASSLVDYEQYF. The CDR3 nucleotides read TGTGCCAGCAGCTTAGTTGACTACGAGCAGTACTTC. This chain joins TRBV7-9 and TRBJ2-5; no definite D call. The J call may be wrong; the DNA end is better matched by TRBJ2-7. Germline V gene lookup returns CDR1 SEHNR and CDR2 FQNEAQ (reference sequence). The CDR3 has 12 residues.

V and J are TRBV5-1 and TRBJ1-3; the match to TRBD1 covers 7 bases. After removal of 4 bases from V and 0 bases from J, the junction contained 4 bases not matched to a gene. The germline CDR1 and CDR2 sequences are SGHRS and YFSETQ. The CDR3 is made up of 15 amino acids. Here the CDR3 reads CASSTGTASGNTIYF. CDR3 DNA sequence: TGCGCCAGCAGCACCGGGACAGCCTCTGGAAACACCATATATTTT.

The gene calls are TRBV4-1 and TRBJ1-4, with 10 positions matching TRBD1. V lost 1 base, J lost 7 bases, and 9 bases stayed unmatched. CDR3 length: 17 amino acids. Germline assignment: CDR1 MGHRA and CDR2 YSYEKL. The CDR3 region is CASSQVGSRDRGEKLFF. The CDR3 nucleotides are TGCGCCAGCAGCCAAGTCGGATCCCGGGACAGGGGTGAAAAACTGTTTTTT.

DNA for the CDR3: TGTGCCAGCAGCCTCGACAGCGTCTCCCAAGAGACCCAGTACTTC. Translation: CASSLDSVSQETQYF. V is TRBV7-2 and J is TRBJ2-5, with D perhaps TRBD1 (5 bases). Deletions cut 5 bases from V and 1 base from J, with 14 bases between. This CDR3 spans 15 amino acids. Germline V gives CDR1 SGHTA, CDR2 FQGNSA.

The chain couples TRBV13 to TRBJ2-1, with TRBD2 matching 11 bases. This CDR3 has 15 amino acids. Trimming cost V 6 bases and J 8 bases; bases outside gene matches: 9. CDR1 PRHDT and CDR2 FYEKMQ come from the germline V gene (reference sequence). This chain's CDR3 is CASSSLAGGPDEQFF. CDR3 DNA sequence: TGTGCCAGCAGTTCATTAGCGGGGGGGCCTGATGAGCAGTTCTTC.

The CDR3: CASSGGQGSTDTQYF. CDR3 bases: TGTGCCAGCAGCGGGGGACAGGGGAGCACAGATACGCAGTATTTT. J is TRBJ2-3 and V is TRBV9, with TRBD1 matching 10 bases. Germline-derived CDR1 and CDR2 are SGDLS and YYNGEE. V gave up 3 bases and J gave up 0 bases; unmatched junction bases: 1. There are 15 residues in the CDR3.

V is TRBV6-6 and J is TRBJ1-5, with TRBD1 matching over 12 bases. CDR3 length: 16 residues. V dropped 4 bases and J dropped 3; count of bases not matched to a gene: 4. The germline CDR1 and CDR2 sequences are MNHNY and SVGAGI (reference sequence). CDR3 nucleotides: TGTGCCAGCAGTTGGCCGGGACAGGGGGCCAATCAGCCCCAGCATTTT. Translated, it gives CASSWPGQGANQPQHF.

A single count supports this clone. This chain joins TRBV5-1 and TRBJ2-1; possible D gene TRBD2, 6 bases. Looked up from germline, CDR1 is SGHRS and CDR2 is YFSETQ. Trimming left V 2 bases short and J 0 bases short, with 18 bases between. The CDR3 has 18 amino acids. As DNA, the CDR3 is TGCGCCAGCAGCTTTGCGCCGGCGGGGACGAGCTCCTACAATGAGCAGTTCTTC. This sequence encodes CASSFAPAGTSSYNEQFF. Looking up the rest from reference TRBV5-1 and TRBJ2-1 gives the full variable domain: KAGVTQTPRYLIKTRGQQVTLSCSPISGHRSVSWYQQTPGQGLQFLFEYFSETQRNKGNFPGRFSGRQFSNSRSEMNVSTLELGDSALYLCASSFAPAGTSSYNEQFFGPGTRLTVL.